This T cell receptor (beta chain) was sequenced during a study of T cells in Graves' hyperthyroidism and ophthalmopathy. The V segment lost 9 bases and the J segment 6 bases; nucleotides outside the gene matches: 14. CDR1 and CDR2 from the germline V gene are MDHEN and SYDVKM. The CDR3 extends over 16 amino acids. Diagnostic decisions used clinical symptoms, serum thyroxine and TRAb, thyroid ultrasound and orbital computed tomography. As to this clonotype: The antigen remains unidentified.

Study-wide results and caveats: Most clonotypes expanded in the thyroid (above 0.001) were also present in blood. A median about 6 months before onset, the model predicted ophthalmopathy.

Amplified TCR beta CDR3 regions came from RNA transcripts. HTBI primers were used for first-round RT-PCR of the TCR CDR3. TCRdb recomputed calls from the multiplex PCR reads with MiXCR, one row per CDR3 protein. The table lists 500,000 to 750,000 distinct CDR3 sequences, 13% to 15% of them singletons. The receptor was isolated from a woman in her late teens or twenties with Graves' ophthalmopathy. This sequence joins TRBV28 and TRBJ2-2; 9 bases line up with TRBD2. Sequences were obtained from blood. The DNA for the CDR3 is TGTGCCAGTCGGAGTAGCGGGAGTGCTCTGGCCGGGGAGCTGTTTTTT. Translation gives CASRSSGSALAGELFF. The full variable domain, completed using reference TRBV28 and TRBJ2-2, is DVKVTQSSRYLVKRTGEKVFLECVQDMDHENMFWYRQDPGLGLRLIYFSYDVKMKEKGDIPEGYSVSREKKERFSLILESASTNQTSMYLCASRSSGSALAGELFFGEGSRLTVL.